The present entry profiles one T cell receptor (beta chain) with its context. The entry originates in a study of shared clonotypes between healthy human individuals. Study-wide context: The cohort comprised a couple of women and a few men. Their ages spanned 18 to 49 years.

Germline values: CDR1 SGHDT, CDR2 YYEEEE. The CDR3 runs 12 residues. Deep-level settings were used for running the assay. Repertoires were generated with immunoSEQ multiplex PCR, while TCRdb's copy carries only in-frame clones and drops some. In the table there are about 110,000 clones, over 65% of which are singletons. Sample: memory CD8+ T cells sorted from blood. Subset meaning: CD45RO+ cells pooled with CCR7-negative TemRA cells. The chain has TRBV5-6 and TRBJ2-5; TRBD2 aligns across 8 bases. The DNA end favors TRBJ2-7, so the J call may be wrong. The TCR comes from a woman in her twenties or thirties in good health. The CDR3 nucleotides read TGTGCCAGCCTGAGCGGGAGCAACGAGCAGTACTTC. It translates to CASLSGSNEQYF.